The rows below give T cell receptor beta chains drawn from one sample of a study of blood T cell repertoires in COVID-19. This table comes from immunoSEQ multiplex PCR, and its TCRdb copy is limited to in-frame clones, with some not included. The table lists approximately 90,000 clones, about two thirds of them singletons. What was sequenced was peripheral blood. The source of these receptors is an elderly woman with acute or convalescent COVID-19. Both conserved end residues are part of each CDR3. D genes are given only for firm matches. Some rows mark clone size as missing; the rest say once, few, many or name a class of expanded clone.

TRBJ2-1 - - TRBV2 CASSHRDRYNEQFF TGTGCCAGCAGCCACAGGGATCGCTACAATGAGCAGTTCTTC
TRBJ2-7 - - TRBV7-2 CASSLSGAYEQYF TGTGCCAGCAGCTTATCGGGGGCCTACGAGCAGTACTTC
TRBJ1-1 - once TRBV6-5 CASRGTREAFF TGTGCCAGTCGTGGGACTAGGGAAGCTTTCTTT
TRBJ1-1 - - TRBV5-5 CASSPGDNTEAFF TGTGCCAGCAGCCCCGGAGATAACACTGAAGCTTTCTTT
TRBJ1-4 TRBD1 - TRBV18 CASSAGTGGNEKLFF TGTGCCAGCTCAGCGGGGACAGGGGGCAATGAAAAACTGTTTTTT
TRBJ2-3 TRBD2 - TRBV9 CASSLGTSGATDTQYF TGTGCCAGCAGCCTGGGGACTAGCGGGGCTACAGATACGCAGTATTTT
TRBJ2-3 - - TRBV7-3 CASSFGPSDTQYF TGTGCCAGCAGCTTTGGGCCTTCAGATACGCAGTATTTT
TRBJ1-1 - few TRBV6-5 CASSYGTGTLNTEAFF TGTGCCAGCAGTTACGGCACCGGGACATTGAACACTGAAGCTTTCTTT
TRBJ2-1 - - TRBV7-8 CASSFGQGLYEQFF TGTGCCAGCAGCTTCGGGCAGGGTTTATATGAGCAGTTCTTC
TRBJ2-3 TRBD2 once TRBV7-3 CASSPPQDSGGHTQYF TGTGCCAGCAGCCCCCCTCAGGATAGCGGGGGCCATACGCAGTATTTT
TRBJ1-5 - - TRBV4-2 CASSQELDLSPQHF TGTGCCAGCAGCCAAGAATTAGATCTCTCCCCCCAGCATTTT
TRBJ2-3 - - TRBV19 CASSIGPGDTQYF TGTGCCAGTAGTATAGGGCCCGGGGATACGCAGTATTTT
TRBJ1-5 - - TRBV5-8 CASSLTGNQPQHF TGTGCCAGCAGCTTGACGGGGAATCAGCCCCAGCATTTT
TRBJ1-1 TRBD1 - TRBV18 CASSPWTGEFTEAFF TGTGCCAGCTCACCCTGGACAGGGGAATTTACTGAAGCTTTCTTT
TRBJ1-2 TRBD1 - TRBV5-1 CASSAGGSANYGYTF TGCGCCAGCAGCGCAGGGGGCTCTGCTAACTATGGCTACACCTTC
TRBJ2-7 - - TRBV7-8 CASSLEWRLAGAYYKGDYEQYF TGTGCCAGCAGCTTAGAGTGGAGGCTGGCAGGGGCATATTATAAGGGGGACTACGAGCAGTACTTC
TRBJ1-5 - few TRBV7-6 CASSLGQANQPQHF TGTGCCAGCAGCTTAGGGCAGGCCAATCAGCCCCAGCATTTT
TRBJ1-2 - few TRBV7-2 CASSPQGFGYGYTF TGTGCCAGCAGCCCACAGGGTTTCGGCTATGGCTACACCTTC
TRBJ1-2 TRBD1 - TRBV19 CASSPGQGASYTF TGTGCCAGTAGTCCGGGACAGGGGGCGAGCTACACCTTC
TRBJ1-3 TRBD1 - TRBV24-1 CANDRVKGSGNTIYF TGTGCCAACGACAGGGTAAAGGGCTCTGGAAACACCATATATTTT
TRBJ2-1 TRBD2 - TRBV11-1 CASSSSGGAGEQFF TGTGCCAGCAGCTCTAGCGGGGGGGCTGGGGAGCAGTTCTTC
TRBJ2-3 TRBD1 once TRBV6-2/TRBV6-3 CASSYSTDRVTDTQYF TGTGCCAGCAGTTACTCGACAGACAGGGTAACAGATACGCAGTATTTT
TRBJ2-2 TRBD1 once TRBV5-8 CASSLSPGQTNTGELFF TGTGCCAGCAGCTTATCTCCGGGACAGACAAACACCGGGGAGCTGTTTTTT
TRBJ2-7 TRBD2 once TRBV5-4 CASSISSGGDYEQYF TGTGCCAGCAGCATCTCTTCGGGGGGGGACTACGAGCAGTACTTC
TRBJ1-4 TRBD1 - TRBV7-9 CASSLLSGGEKLFF TGTGCCAGCAGCTTATTGTCAGGGGGTGAAAAACTGTTTTTT
TRBJ1-1 - - TRBV15 CATSRALNTEAFF TGTGCCACCAGCAGGGCATTGAACACTGAAGCTTTCTTT
TRBJ1-3 - - TRBV9 CASSVDRALSGNTIYF TGTGCCAGCAGCGTAGACAGGGCACTCTCTGGAAACACCATATATTTT
TRBJ2-7 TRBD1 - TRBV10-3 CAIRAGQGNYEQYF TGTGCCATCAGGGCAGGACAGGGGAACTACGAGCAGTACTTC
TRBJ1-6 TRBD1 once TRBV7-9 CASSWTGTGYNSPLHF TGTGCCAGCAGCTGGACCGGGACAGGGTATAATTCACCCCTCCACTTT
TRBJ1-4 - once TRBV5-5 CASTRAPNEKLFF TGTGCCAGCACCAGGGCCCCTAATGAAAAACTGTTTTTT
TRBJ1-1 TRBD1 - TRBV14 CASSAYRGTEAFF TGTGCCAGCAGCGCATACAGGGGCACTGAAGCTTTCTTT
TRBJ2-5 TRBD2 - TRBV2 CASNRLALQETQYF TGTGCCAGCAACCGACTAGCGCTCCAAGAGACCCAGTACTTC
TRBJ2-1 TRBD1 once TRBV5-1 CASSFGTDYRDEQFF TGCGCCAGCAGCTTCGGGACAGACTACAGGGATGAGCAGTTCTTC
TRBJ1-1 TRBD1 many TRBV2 CASSELLGQSMNTEAFF TGTGCCAGCAGTGAATTGTTGGGACAGTCAATGAACACTGAAGCTTTCTTT
TRBJ2-1 TRBD2 - TRBV6-5 CATRTSGGYNEQFF TGTGCCACTCGGACTAGCGGGGGTTACAATGAGCAGTTCTTC
TRBJ2-1 - once TRBV6-2/TRBV6-3 CASSRWGVDNEQFF TGTGCCAGCAGTAGGTGGGGGGTCGACAATGAGCAGTTCTTC
TRBJ2-4 - - TRBV19 CASSPHRDINIQYF TGTGCCAGTAGCCCTCACCGGGACATTAACATTCAGTACTTC
TRBJ1-2 TRBD1 - TRBV24-1 CATSDPGQGNLGGYTF TGTGCCACCAGTGATCCAGGACAGGGAAATTTAGGTGGCTACACCTTC
TRBJ1-2 TRBD1 few TRBV7-2 CASSLDRGRHGYTF TGTGCCAGCAGCTTAGACAGGGGGCGTCATGGCTACACCTTC
TRBJ1-2 TRBD1 - TRBV18 CASSPGTATLPYYGYTF TGTGCCAGCTCACCTGGGACAGCCACTCTCCCGTACTATGGCTACACCTTC